This record looks at one T cell receptor beta chain sequence and its context. This entry is derived from a study of blood T cell repertoires in COVID-19. Here immunoSEQ multiplex PCR was the method, and the copy in TCRdb shows in-frame clones only, minus some. Of some 64,000 clones in the sample, over 55% are singletons; the top ten hold roughly 5%. Input material: peripheral blood. This receptor was taken from a woman in her 70s with COVID-19, enrolled during active disease.

CDR3 coding DNA: TGTGCCAGCAGTGAACAGGGTGGAAATGAGCAGTTCTTC. It yields the protein CASSEQGGNEQFF. This rearrangement joins TRBV6-1 to TRBJ2-1, with D tentatively TRBD1 (5 bases). V was trimmed by 2 bases and J by 7 bases, leaving 9 bases between them. The CDR3 totals 13 residues. Germline V CDR1 and CDR2: MNHNS, SASEGT.